This T cell receptor (beta chain) was sequenced for a study of T cell repertoires in cytomegalovirus infection. Study-level background: Evidence of both CMV infection and a matching HLA type came from public TCR beta signatures.

The ends were cut back, 0 bases at V and 4 bases at J, with 6 bases in the middle. The germline gives CDR1 LNHNV, CDR2 YYDKDF (reference sequence). The CDR3 contains 14 residues. Comments on this clonotype: What it binds is unknown.

TCRdb called the reads again in MiXCR, with one record for every CDR3 protein. The sample lists 200,000 or so distinct CDR3 sequences; approximately 19% were seen once. Study outcomes and limitations: There were carriers of CMV plus the relevant HLA, and cumulative public TCR beta family frequency identified them. The study found HLA-C-restricted CMV-specific TCR beta clonotypes dominating the ex vivo response.

Sequences were obtained from PBMCs. This receptor was taken from a human donor in good health (CMV status not recorded). Some clones in this sample may be carry-over from other donors' samples. This chain joins TRBV15 and TRBJ2-2, with D unclear. The CDR3 DNA is TGTGCCACCAGCAGAGATCGATCCACCGGGGAGCTGTTTTTT. Encoded protein: CATSRDRSTGELFF.